Listed below are T cell receptor beta chains from one sample, sequenced in a study of blood T cell repertoires in COVID-19. Assay used: immunoSEQ multiplex PCR; TCRdb lists only in-frame clones, some missing. Of approximately 400,000 clones in the sample, about nine tenths are singletons; the top ten hold over 0.7%. Specimen: PBMCs or T cells enriched from blood (not recorded which). Receptor source: a woman aged 35 to 49 who had been exposed to COVID-19. CDR3s leave out the opening cysteine and the closing phenylalanine or tryptophan. Clone sizes are given selectively: once, few, many, or a class where the clone is expanded.

abundance	v_gene	j_gene	len	CDR3aa
NA	TRBV24-1	TRBJ2-2	14	ATSDSGQGGTGELF
NA	TRBV7-8	TRBJ2-1	13	ASSPYYGGSNEQF
NA	TRBV4-3	TRBJ2-3	14	ASSQDPRVSTDTQY
NA	TRBV15	TRBJ1-5	13	ATSRGRGHNQPQH
NA	TRBV7-9	TRBJ1-2	12	ASSLVAGLGGYT
once	TRBV5-1	TRBJ2-5	12	ASSFGESQETQY
once	TRBV2	TRBJ2-2	13	ASRESGLGTGELF
NA	TRBV5-1	TRBJ1-1	12	ASSLEGGNTEAF
NA	TRBV27	TRBJ1-2	12	ASRRTGNYYGYT
NA	TRBV20-1	TRBJ1-5	12	SASTGFNNQPQH
NA	TRBV15	TRBJ1-2	11	ATSREGGMSYT
NA	TRBV7-6	TRBJ2-7	11	ASSPGQGYEQY
NA	TRBV2	TRBJ2-5	11	ASLRQGEETQY
NA	TRBV12-5	TRBJ1-2	13	ASGFRRTASYGYT
NA	TRBV7-9	TRBJ2-3	14	ASSDPLAERTDTQY
NA	TRBV7-2	TRBJ1-1	14	ASSLITMGQGTEAF
NA	TRBV6-5	TRBJ1-1	11	ASSRTANTEAF
NA	TRBV2	TRBJ1-5	13	ASSIGTGGGQPQH
NA	TRBV2	TRBJ1-1	13	ASSEARQIGTEAF
NA	TRBV7-9	TRBJ1-5	15	ASSSGTGWGYGQPQH
NA	TRBV19	TRBJ1-1	14	ASSIVGGTANTEAF
NA	TRBV30	TRBJ1-3	12	AWRDPGGRNTIY
NA	TRBV6-5	TRBJ1-2	13	ASSSRQGINYGYT
few	TRBV27	TRBJ2-1	10	ASSYRGNEQF
NA	TRBV19	TRBJ1-3	14	ASSTRDRAAGNTIY
NA	TRBV6-4	TRBJ2-7	13	ASSAQQTGGYEQY
NA	TRBV18	TRBJ1-4	11	ASRSTTNEKLF
NA	TRBV24-1	TRBJ2-1	14	ATSDASGGSYNEQF
NA	TRBV5-4	TRBJ2-2	13	ASSLPGLAAGELF
NA	TRBV9	TRBJ2-7	13	ASSIGTGGSYEQY
NA	TRBV5-1	TRBJ1-2	13	ASSSGRIGTDGYT
NA	TRBV29-1	TRBJ2-3	13	SVGESVAVPDTQY
few	TRBV29-1	TRBJ1-4	9	SVGSGEKLF
NA	TRBV7-8	TRBJ1-2	12	ASSLQGGSSGYT
NA	TRBV10-1	TRBJ2-3	14	ASSGGLAGGGDTQY
NA	TRBV24-1	TRBJ2-3	13	ATSDLRRDTDTQY
NA	TRBV4-3	TRBJ2-1	14	ASSQDSAKGGREQF
NA	TRBV10-1	TRBJ2-3	11	ASSDRGTDTQY
NA	TRBV14	TRBJ2-2	11	ASSLTGAGELF
once	TRBV9	TRBJ1-2	13	ASSVGHRTNYGYT
NA	TRBV4-3	TRBJ2-7	13	ASSQEREPVYEQY
NA	TRBV5-1	TRBJ1-2	11	ASSLGGNYGYT
NA	TRBV28	TRBJ1-1	13	ASSTKTGLNTEAF
NA	TRBV27	TRBJ1-3	13	ASSTRQGSGNTIY
NA	TRBV5-1	TRBJ1-1	12	ASSLYQKNTEAF
NA	TRBV10-3	TRBJ1-1	11	AIRDRDNTEAF
few	TRBV27	TRBJ1-1	9	ASSSYTEAF
NA	TRBV5-1	TRBJ1-2	10	ASSSTGNGYT